This T cell receptor beta chain was identified during a study of T cell changes during pregnancy in multiple sclerosis. Sequencing was performed with immunoSEQ multiplex PCR; in TCRdb, only in-frame clones are kept and a portion is missing. This sample yields around 75,000 clones, of which 70% to 90% are seen a single time; 0.7% to 0.9% belongs to the top ten. Deletions cut 1 base from V and 7 bases from J, with 25 bases between. This CDR3 has 19 amino acids. Looked up from germline, CDR1 is MGHRA and CDR2 is YSYEKL. The starting material was peripheral blood, obtained in the first trimester of pregnancy. The chain combines TRBV4-1 with TRBJ1-4, with D possibly TRBD1 on 6 matching bases. The TCR comes from a female donor in good health, enrolled as a control in a pregnancy study. DNA of the CDR3: TGCGCCAGCAGCCAAGCCCGGGACACCGCCATGGGGTATGGTGAAAAACTGTTTTTT. This gives the protein CASSQARDTAMGYGEKLFF.